These 7 T cell receptor beta chains were sequenced from one sample in a study of T cell responses to AZD1222 COVID-19 vaccine. Here immunoSEQ multiplex PCR was the method, and the copy in TCRdb shows in-frame clones only, minus some. The sample lists 150,000 to 200,000 clones; almost 95% were seen once. The sample here was peripheral blood, taken on day 0 of AZD1222 vaccination. These receptors were collected from an adult in good health.

The chain recombines TRBV4-2 with TRBJ2-3; tentative D call: TRBD2 (6 bases). The V and J ends lost 4 bases and 5 bases respectively, with 19 bases between them. From germline, CDR1 is LGHNA and CDR2 YNFKEQ. The CDR3 is 16 residues long. The CDR3: CASSLGTSSRVDTQYF. For the CDR3, the DNA is TGTGCCAGCAGCCTCGGGACTTCTTCGAGGGTAGATACGCAGTATTTT.

The rearrangement links TRBV7-2 to TRBJ2-7; no definite D call. The germline CDR1 and CDR2 sequences are SGHTA and FQGNSA. Trimming removed 5 bases from V and 6 bases from J, with 14 bases in between. The CDR3 loop spans 13 amino acids. The CDR3 nucleotides are TGTGCCAGCAGCGCCCAACTGGCGTCCGAGCAGTACTTC. This translates into CASSAQLASEQYF.

The rearrangement joins TRBV7-2 to TRBJ1-2; 9 nucleotides agree with TRBD1. After removal of 5 bases from V and 2 bases from J, the junction contained 12 bases not matched to a gene. There are 17 residues in the CDR3. Germline V CDR1 and CDR2: SGHTA, FQGNSA. This CDR3 is CASSLPGQGVSNYGYTF. CDR3 in DNA: TGTGCCAGCAGCCTCCCGGGACAGGGCGTCTCCAACTATGGCTACACCTTC.

This clone was counted once. DNA for the CDR3: TGTGCCAGCAGCCAGGAGGGGGTCAGCGGAGCTTTCTTT. Residues: CASSQEGVSGAFF. This rearrangement joins TRBV14 to TRBJ1-1, with D perhaps matching TRBD1 (6 bases). With 3 bases removed from V and 10 bases from J, the gap between germline ends came to 15 bases. This CDR3 region has 13 residues. CDR1 is SGHDN and CDR2 is FVKESK in the germline V gene.

This clone was seen a handful of times. The CDR3 region is CASSQALGLYGYTF. The CDR3 DNA is TGTGCCAGCAGCCAAGCCCTCGGACTGTATGGCTACACCTTC. J is TRBJ1-2 and V is TRBV3-1 (or the pseudogene TRBV3-2); D is ambiguous. This CDR3 comprises 14 residues. Germline values: CDR1 LGHDT, CDR2 YNNKEL (reference sequence). V dropped 1 base and J dropped 5 bases, with 11 bases sitting between them.

The chain combines TRBV6-4 with TRBJ1-6; the match to TRBD1 covers 7 bases. There are 15 residues in the CDR3. The V and J ends lost 8 bases and 7 bases, in that order; junction bases with no gene match: 11. Germline-derived CDR1 and CDR2 are MRHNA and SNTAGT. The CDR3 loop is CASSTHRDRNSPLHF. The CDR3 region has the DNA TGTGCCAGCTCCACGCACCGGGACAGAAATTCACCCCTCCACTTT.

The chain has TRBV3-1 (or the pseudogene TRBV3-2) and TRBJ2-1; perhaps TRBD1 as D (5 bases). Germline-derived CDR1 and CDR2 are LGHDT and YNNKEL (reference sequence). V lost 0 bases and J 9 bases, leaving 12 bases between the germline ends. CDR3 length: 14 amino acids. CDR3 sequence (DNA): TGTGCCAGCAGCCAAGAAGATCAGGGTAGTGAGCAGTTCTTC. Protein sequence: CASSQEDQGSEQFF.